The clone carrying this TCR beta chain was counted only a few times. The data derive from a study of identical twins. V lost 3 bases to trimming and J lost 3 bases, with 10 bases between them. Germline V gives CDR1 DFQATT, CDR2 SNEGSKA (reference sequence). The CDR3 is made up of 13 amino acids. TCRdb re-called the 5' RACE reads through MiXCR, storing one row per CDR3 protein. The sample comprises more than 400,000 distinct CDR3 sequences, roughly 15% of which are singletons, and nearly 0.45% rests with the top ten. The sample was also linked to a second study, of yellow fever vaccine responses in identical twins.

The V gene is TRBV20-1, the J gene TRBJ2-3, with D possibly TRBD1 on 6 matching bases. The receptor was derived from a woman aged 18-30 years in good health. Sequencing was carried out using CD4+ T cells sorted from blood. This CDR3 is CSARGAGTDTQYF. CDR3 nucleotides: TGCAGTGCTAGGGGGGCTGGGACAGATACGCAGTATTTT.